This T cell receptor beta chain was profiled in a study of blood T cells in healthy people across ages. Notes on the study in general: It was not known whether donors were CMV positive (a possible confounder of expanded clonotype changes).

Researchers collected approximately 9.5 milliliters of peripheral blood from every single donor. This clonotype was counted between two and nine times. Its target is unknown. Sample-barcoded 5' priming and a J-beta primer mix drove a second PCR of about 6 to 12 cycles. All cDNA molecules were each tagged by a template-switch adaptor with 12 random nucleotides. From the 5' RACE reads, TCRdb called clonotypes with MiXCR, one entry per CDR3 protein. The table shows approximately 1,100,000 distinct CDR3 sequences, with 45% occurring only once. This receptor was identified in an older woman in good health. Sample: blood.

The CDR3 coding sequence is TGTGCCAGCAGTTTAGATAGGCGGGGCTACACCTTC. Its translation is CASSLDRRGYTF. The chain couples TRBV27 to TRBJ1-2, with D hard to call. The CDR3 extends over 12 amino acids. Trimming removed 2 bases at V and 8 bases at J, with 9 bases between. Per germline, CDR1 MNHEY and CDR2 SMNVEV (reference sequence).